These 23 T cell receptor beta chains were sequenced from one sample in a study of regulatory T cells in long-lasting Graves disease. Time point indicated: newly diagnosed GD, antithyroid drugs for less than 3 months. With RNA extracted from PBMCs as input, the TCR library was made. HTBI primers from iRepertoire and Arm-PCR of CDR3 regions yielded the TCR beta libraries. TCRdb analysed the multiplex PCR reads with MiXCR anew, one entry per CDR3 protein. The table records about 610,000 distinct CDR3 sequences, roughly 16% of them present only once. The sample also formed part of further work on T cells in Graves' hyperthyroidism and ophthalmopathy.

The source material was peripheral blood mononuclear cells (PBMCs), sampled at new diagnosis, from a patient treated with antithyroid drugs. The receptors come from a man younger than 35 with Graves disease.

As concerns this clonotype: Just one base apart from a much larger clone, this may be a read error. The CDR3 protein is CSAREDRVSMNTEAFF. DNA for the CDR3: TGCAGTGCTAGGGAGGACAGGGTCTCCATGAACACTGAAGCTTTCTTT. This chain links TRBV20-1 with TRBJ1-1; 8 bases are shared with TRBD1. The germline gives CDR1 DFQATT, CDR2 SNEGSKA (reference sequence). The CDR3 spans 16 residues. After removal of 3 bases from V and 0 bases from J, the junction contained 9 bases not matched to a gene.

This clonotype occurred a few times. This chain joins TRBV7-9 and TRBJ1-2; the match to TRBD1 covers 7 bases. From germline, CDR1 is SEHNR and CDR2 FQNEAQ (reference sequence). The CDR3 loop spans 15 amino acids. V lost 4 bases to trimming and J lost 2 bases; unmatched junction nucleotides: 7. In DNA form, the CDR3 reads TGTGCCAGCAGCTCATCAGACAGGGAGAACTATGGCTACACCTTC. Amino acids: CASSSSDRENYGYTF.

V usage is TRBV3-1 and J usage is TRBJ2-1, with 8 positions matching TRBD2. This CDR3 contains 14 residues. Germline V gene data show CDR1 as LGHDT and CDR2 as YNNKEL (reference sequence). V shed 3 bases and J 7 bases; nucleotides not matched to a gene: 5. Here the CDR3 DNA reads TGTGCCAGCAGCCACGCGGGAGGCTCAAATGAGCAGTTCTTC. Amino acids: CASSHAGGSNEQFF.

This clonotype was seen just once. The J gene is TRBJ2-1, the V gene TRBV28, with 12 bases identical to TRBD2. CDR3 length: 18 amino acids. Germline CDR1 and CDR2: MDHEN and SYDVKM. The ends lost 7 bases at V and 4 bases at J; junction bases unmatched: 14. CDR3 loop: CASTPPSGRAPRYNEQFF. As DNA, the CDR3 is TGTGCCAGCACCCCTCCTAGCGGGAGGGCCCCTCGGTACAATGAGCAGTTCTTC. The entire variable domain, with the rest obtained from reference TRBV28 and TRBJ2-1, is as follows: DVKVTQSSRYLVKRTGEKVFLECVQDMDHENMFWYRQDPGLGLRLIYFSYDVKMKEKGDIPEGYSVSREKKERFSLILESASTNQTSMYLCASTPPSGRAPRYNEQFFGPGTRLTVL.

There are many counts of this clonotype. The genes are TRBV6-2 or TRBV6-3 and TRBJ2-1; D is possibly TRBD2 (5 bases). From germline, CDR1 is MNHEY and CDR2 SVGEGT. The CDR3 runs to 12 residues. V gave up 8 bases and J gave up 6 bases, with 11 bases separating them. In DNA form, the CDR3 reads TGTGCCAGCCAGGACTCCCTCAATGAGCAGTTCTTC. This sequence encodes CASQDSLNEQFF.

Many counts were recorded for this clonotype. The CDR3 bases are TGTGCCACCAGTTCGGTAGCGGGAGCGGTGGAGACCCAGTACTTC. Amino acids: CATSSVAGAVETQYF. This chain connects TRBV24-1 to TRBJ2-5; 9 bases match TRBD2. This CDR3 has 15 amino acids. V trimming: 6 bases; J trimming: 5 bases; junction bases outside the gene matches: 9. The germline V gene has CDR1 KGHDR and CDR2 SFDVKD.

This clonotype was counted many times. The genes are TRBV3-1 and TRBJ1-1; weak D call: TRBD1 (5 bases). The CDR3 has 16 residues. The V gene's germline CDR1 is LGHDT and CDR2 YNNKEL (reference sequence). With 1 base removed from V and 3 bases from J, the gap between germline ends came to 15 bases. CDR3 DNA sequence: TGTGCCAGCAGCCAAGCCGTGGCAGGGCCTTACACTGAAGCTTTCTTT. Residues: CASSQAVAGPYTEAFF.

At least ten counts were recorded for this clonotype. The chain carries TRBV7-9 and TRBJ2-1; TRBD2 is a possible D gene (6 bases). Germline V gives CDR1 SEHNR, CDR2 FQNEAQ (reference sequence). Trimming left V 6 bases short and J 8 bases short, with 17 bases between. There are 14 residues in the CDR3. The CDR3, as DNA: TGTGCCAGCAGTTCCGGAGGAGGGATGGATGAGCAGTTCTTC. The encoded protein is CASSSGGGMDEQFF.

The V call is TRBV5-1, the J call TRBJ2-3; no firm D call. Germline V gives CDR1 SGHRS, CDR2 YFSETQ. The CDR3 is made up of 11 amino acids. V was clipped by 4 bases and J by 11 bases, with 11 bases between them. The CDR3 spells CASSADLRQYF. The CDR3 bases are TGCGCCAGCAGCGCAGACTTAAGGCAGTATTTT.

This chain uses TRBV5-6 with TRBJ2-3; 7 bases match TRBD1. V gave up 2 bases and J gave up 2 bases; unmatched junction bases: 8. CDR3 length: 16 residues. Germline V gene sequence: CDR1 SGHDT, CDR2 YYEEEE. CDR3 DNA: TGTGCCAGCAGCTTAGTATGGGACAGATCCACAGATACGCAGTATTTT. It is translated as CASSLVWDRSTDTQYF.

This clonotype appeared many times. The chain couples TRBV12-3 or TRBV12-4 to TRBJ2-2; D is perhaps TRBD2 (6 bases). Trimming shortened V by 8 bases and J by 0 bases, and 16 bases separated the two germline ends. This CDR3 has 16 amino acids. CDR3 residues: CASRRGGNANTGELFF. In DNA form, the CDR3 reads TGTGCCAGCCGCCGGGGAGGCAACGCGAACACCGGGGAGCTGTTTTTT.

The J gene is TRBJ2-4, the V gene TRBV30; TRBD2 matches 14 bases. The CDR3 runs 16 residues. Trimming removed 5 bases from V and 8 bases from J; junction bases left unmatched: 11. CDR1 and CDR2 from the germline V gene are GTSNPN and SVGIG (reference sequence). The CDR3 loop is CAWDGTSGGGVDIQYF. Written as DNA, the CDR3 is TGTGCCTGGGATGGGACTAGCGGGGGTGGGGTAGACATTCAGTACTTC.

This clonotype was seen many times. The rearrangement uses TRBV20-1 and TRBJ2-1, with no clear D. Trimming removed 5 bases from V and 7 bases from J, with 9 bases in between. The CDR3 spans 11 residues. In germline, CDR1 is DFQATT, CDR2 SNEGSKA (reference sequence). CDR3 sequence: CSASIRNEQFF. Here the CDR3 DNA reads TGCAGTGCTTCGATTAGGAATGAGCAGTTCTTC.

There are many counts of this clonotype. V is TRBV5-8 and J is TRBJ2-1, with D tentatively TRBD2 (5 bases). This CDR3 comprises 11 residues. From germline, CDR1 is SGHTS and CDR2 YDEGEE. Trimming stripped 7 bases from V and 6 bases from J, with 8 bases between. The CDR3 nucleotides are TGTGCCAGCCGAGCGGTCAATGAGCAGTTCTTC. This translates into CASRAVNEQFF.

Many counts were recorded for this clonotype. The CDR3 is CASSPQVNSNQPQHF. The DNA of the CDR3 is TGTGCCAGCTCACCACAAGTGAATAGCAATCAGCCCCAGCATTTT. V and J are TRBV18 and TRBJ1-5; unclear D gene. Trimming cost V 1 base and J 0 bases, with 7 bases left between them. Germline CDR1 reads KGHSH; CDR2 reads LQKENI. The length of the CDR3 is 15 residues.

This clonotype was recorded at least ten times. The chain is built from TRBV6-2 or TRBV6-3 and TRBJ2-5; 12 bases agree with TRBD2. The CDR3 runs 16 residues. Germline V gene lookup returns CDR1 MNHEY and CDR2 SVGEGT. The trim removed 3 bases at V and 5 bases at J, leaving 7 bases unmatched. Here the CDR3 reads CASSYLAGGPGETQYF. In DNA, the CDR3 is TGTGCCAGCAGTTATCTAGCGGGAGGGCCGGGGGAGACCCAGTACTTC.

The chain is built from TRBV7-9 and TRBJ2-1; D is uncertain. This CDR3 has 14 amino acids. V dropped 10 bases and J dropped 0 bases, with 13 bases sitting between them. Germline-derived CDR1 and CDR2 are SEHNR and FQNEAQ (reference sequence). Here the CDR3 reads CATRPSSSYNEQFF. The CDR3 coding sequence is TGTGCCACTAGGCCCTCCAGCTCCTACAATGAGCAGTTCTTC.

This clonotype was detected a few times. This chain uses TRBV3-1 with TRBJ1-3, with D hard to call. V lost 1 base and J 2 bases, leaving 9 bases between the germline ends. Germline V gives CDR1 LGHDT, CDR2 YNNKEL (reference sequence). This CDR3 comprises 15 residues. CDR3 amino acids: CASSQGRMAGNTIYF. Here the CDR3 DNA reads TGTGCCAGCAGCCAAGGACGGATGGCTGGAAACACCATATATTTT.

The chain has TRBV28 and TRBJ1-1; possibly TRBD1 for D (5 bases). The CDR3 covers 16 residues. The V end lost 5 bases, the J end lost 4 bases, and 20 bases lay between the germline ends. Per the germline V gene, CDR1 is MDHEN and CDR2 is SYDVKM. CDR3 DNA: TGTGCCAGCAGTCCGTCCGGCCCGGGGGGGGTCACTGAAGCTTTCTTT. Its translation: CASSPSGPGGVTEAFF.

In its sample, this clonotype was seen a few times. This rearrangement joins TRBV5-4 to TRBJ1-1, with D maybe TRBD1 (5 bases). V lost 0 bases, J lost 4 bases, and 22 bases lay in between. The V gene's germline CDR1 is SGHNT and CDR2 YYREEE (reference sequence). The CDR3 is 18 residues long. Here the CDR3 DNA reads TGTGCCAGCAGCTTGGCTGGGGCCCCGGGACGGGTGCTCACTGAAGCTTTCTTT. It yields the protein CASSLAGAPGRVLTEAFF. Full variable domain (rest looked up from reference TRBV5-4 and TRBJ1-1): ETGVTQSPTHLIKTRGQQVTLRCSSQSGHNTVSWYQQALGQGPQFIFQYYREEENGRGNFPPRFSGLQFPNYSSELNVNALELDDSALYLCASSLAGAPGRVLTEAFFGQGTRLTVV.

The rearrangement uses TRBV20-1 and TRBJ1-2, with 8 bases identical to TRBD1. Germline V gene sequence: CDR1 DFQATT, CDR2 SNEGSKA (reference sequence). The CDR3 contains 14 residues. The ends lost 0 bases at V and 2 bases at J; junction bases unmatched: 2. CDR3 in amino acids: CSARDRTGNYGYTF. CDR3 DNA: TGCAGTGCTAGAGACAGGACAGGGAACTATGGCTACACCTTC.

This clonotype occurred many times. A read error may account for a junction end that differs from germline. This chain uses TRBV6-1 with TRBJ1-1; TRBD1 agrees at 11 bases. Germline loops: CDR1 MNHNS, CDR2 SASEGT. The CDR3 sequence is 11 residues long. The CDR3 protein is CASSGRDRGGF. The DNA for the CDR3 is TGTGCCAGCAGTGGACGGGACAGGGGGGGTTTT.

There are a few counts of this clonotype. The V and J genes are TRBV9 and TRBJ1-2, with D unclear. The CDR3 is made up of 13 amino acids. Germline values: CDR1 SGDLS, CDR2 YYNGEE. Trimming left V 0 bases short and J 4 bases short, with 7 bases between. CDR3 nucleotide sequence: TGTGCCAGCAGCGTAGAGGGCGTCTATGGCTACACCTTC. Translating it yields CASSVEGVYGYTF.